This T cell receptor beta chain stems from a study of cytomegalovirus exposure and HLA in healthy donors. As for this clone: Its specificity is not known.

Researchers ran the PCR with 60 Vbeta and 13 Jbeta primers. TCRdb's copy holds only in-frame clones and misses some; the assay was immunoSEQ multiplex PCR. The repertoire table contains tens of thousands of clones. The CDR3 is 16 amino acids. Points from the study as a whole: What was likely a sequencing artifact was a cluster of highly shared sequence variants.

This TCR came from a young man in good health and CMV-seropositive. The gene calls are TRBV1 and TRBJ1-3; the D call TRBD1 from the table was never checked on the DNA. TRBV1 is a pseudogene. The sample comprised PBMCs. For the CDR3, the DNA is TGCACCAGCAGCCAGCAGGACAGGGGGGACGGAAACACCATATATTTT. Its protein product is CTSSQQDRGDGNTIYF.